The rows below give T cell receptor beta chains drawn from one sample of a study of shared clonotypes between healthy human individuals. The repertoire was sequenced with immunoSEQ multiplex PCR; TCRdb's copy has only in-frame clones and lacks some. The data show just over 2,000,000 clones, with about 95% seen just once and 0.85% to 1.2% held by the top ten. The source material was naive CD8+ T cells sorted from blood. These receptors all come from a man aged 18 to 35 in good health. The CDR3 runs from the conserved cysteine through the conserved F or W. A D gene is named only where the DNA matches it firmly. Size is stated for part of the rows, as once, few or many counts, or as a class when the clone is expanded.

cdr3_nt,cdr3_aa,clone_size,d_call,v_call,j_call
TGTGCCAGCAGTTTACGGTCGACTAGCGGCGAGCAGTACTTC,CASSLRSTSGEQYF,-,TRBD2,TRBV27,TRBJ2-7
TGTGCCAGCAGTCCTTCGGGCCCCCCTCGGGATGGCTACACCTTC,CASSPSGPPRDGYTF,-,-,TRBV27,TRBJ1-2
TGTGCCTGGAGTGTAGGTGGACCTCTTGAAGCTTTCTTT,CAWSVGGPLEAFF,-,-,TRBV30,TRBJ1-1
TGTGCCAGCAGCGACACTAGCGGGAGCTCCTACGAGCAGTACTTC,CASSDTSGSSYEQYF,-,TRBD2,TRBV6-5,TRBJ2-7
TGTAGAACAGGCGGAGTCAGCAATCAGCCCCAGCATTTT,CRTGGVSNQPQHF,-,-,TRBV6-1,TRBJ1-5
TGTGCCAGTAGTATCCAGGATGGGCTAAACACTGAAGCTTTCTTT,CASSIQDGLNTEAFF,-,-,TRBV19,TRBJ1-1
TGTGCCAGCAGTGATGAGCCGGGTTATCCCACAGATACGCAGTATTTT,CASSDEPGYPTDTQYF,-,-,TRBV6-1,TRBJ2-3
TGTGCCAGCAGCTTAGAGGACAGTTACTATGGCTACACCTTC,CASSLEDSYYGYTF,-,-,TRBV13,TRBJ1-2
TGCAGCGTTGAAGCCCGGGACAAGTCCTACGAGCAGTACTTC,CSVEARDKSYEQYF,-,-,TRBV29-1,TRBJ2-7
TGCGCCAGCACCCAGGGGCGAAGGCTATACGAGCAGTACTTC,CASTQGRRLYEQYF,-,-,TRBV23-1,TRBJ2-7
TGTGCCAGCAGCGTAGAGGAGGGTTGGAGAACCGGGGAGCTGTTTTTT,CASSVEEGWRTGELFF,-,-,TRBV9,TRBJ2-2
TGTGCCAGCAGCGTAGAAGGGAGTAACACTGAAGCTTTCTTT,CASSVEGSNTEAFF,-,-,TRBV9,TRBJ1-1
TGTGCCAGCAGTTACTCACCACCCTCCACAGATACGCAGTATTTT,CASSYSPPSTDTQYF,-,-,TRBV6-5,TRBJ2-3
TGTGCCACCAGCAGCCTATCTGGCTACACCTTC,CATSSLSGYTF,-,-,TRBV15,TRBJ1-2
TGTGCCAGCACCTCAGGGGATGGGTACTACGAGCAGTACTTC,CASTSGDGYYEQYF,-,-,TRBV6-6,TRBJ2-7
TGTGCCATTAATGGGATTTACAATGAGCAGTTCTTC,CAINGIYNEQFF,-,-,TRBV7-8,TRBJ2-1
TGTGCCAGCAGCGTAGCGGGGACAGGCGTCAATGAGCAGTTCTTC,CASSVAGTGVNEQFF,-,TRBD1,TRBV9,TRBJ2-1
TGTGCCACCAGACTAGCGCCATACAATGAGCAGTTCTTC,CATRLAPYNEQFF,-,TRBD2,TRBV6-9,TRBJ2-1
TGTGCCATCAGTGACAGGGAATTGGGATACGAGCAGTACTTC,CAISDRELGYEQYF,-,-,TRBV10-3,TRBJ2-7
TGTGCCAGTAAATTCCAGAGCTCCTACAATGAGCAGTTCTTC,CASKFQSSYNEQFF,-,-,TRBV19,TRBJ2-1
TGCGCCAGCAGCCAAGATAGATCAGAGCCCTACGAGCAGTACTTC,CASSQDRSEPYEQYF,-,-,TRBV4-3,TRBJ2-7
TGTGCCAGCAGCCCTGAGGGGGCATCCTATGGCTACACCTTC,CASSPEGASYGYTF,-,TRBD1,TRBV11-2,TRBJ1-2
TGCGCCAGCAGCTTGGGGGAGACCGGAGAGCTGTTTTTT,CASSLGETGELFF,-,-,TRBV5-1,TRBJ2-2
TGTGCCAGCAGCCAAGGGCCCGGGTTGGAGGTAAGCGAGCAGTACTTC,CASSQGPGLEVSEQYF,-,-,TRBV7-6,TRBJ2-7
TGCGCCAGCAGCCCGTATGGGACAGGGGTAATGAATACGCAGTATTTT,CASSPYGTGVMNTQYF,-,TRBD1,TRBV4-1,TRBJ2-3
TGTGCCAGCAGCTTCCGGACTAGCGGAAGATACGAGCAGTACTTC,CASSFRTSGRYEQYF,-,TRBD2,TRBV7-9,TRBJ2-7
TGTGCCAGCAGCATAGAAGCCGTATCCTACGAGCAGTACTTC,CASSIEAVSYEQYF,-,-,TRBV5-5,TRBJ2-7
TGTGCCAGTAGTATGGCCAGCTACAATGAGCAGTTCTTC,CASSMASYNEQFF,-,-,TRBV19,TRBJ2-1
TGCAGCGTTGATCCGGGGGCAAACTACAATGAGCAGTTCTTC,CSVDPGANYNEQFF,-,-,TRBV29-1,TRBJ2-1
TGTGCCAGCAGCCCCCACAAGCAGTCAGGAGAGCAGTACTTC,CASSPHKQSGEQYF,-,-,TRBV11-1,TRBJ2-7
TGTGCCAGCAGCTTAACAGGGAACTCCTACGAGCAGTACTTC,CASSLTGNSYEQYF,-,-,TRBV7-8,TRBJ2-7
TGTGCCAGCAGCACACTAGCGGTCCGGGAAGATACGCAGTATTTT,CASSTLAVREDTQYF,-,TRBD2,TRBV7-2,TRBJ2-3
TGTGCCAGCAGCTTGTCTAGCGGGGAGGTCAATGAGCAGTTCTTC,CASSLSSGEVNEQFF,-,TRBD2,TRBV7-9,TRBJ2-1
TGCGCCAGCAGCCAAGGTTTAGCGGGTCTCTACGAGCAGTACTTC,CASSQGLAGLYEQYF,-,TRBD2,TRBV4-1,TRBJ2-7
TGTGCCAGCACCCCGACAGGGCAAGTAGGATACTATGGCTACACCTTC,CASTPTGQVGYYGYTF,-,TRBD1,TRBV27,TRBJ1-2
TGCGCCAGCAGCTTATTACAGGGAACGAACACTGAAGCTTTCTTT,CASSLLQGTNTEAFF,-,-,TRBV5-1,TRBJ1-1
TGTGCCAGCAGCTTGCCCAGCGGAGGCTCCTACAATGAGCAGTTCTTC,CASSLPSGGSYNEQFF,-,-,TRBV5-4,TRBJ2-1
TGCAGCGTTATTTGGGTTGGAAAAAGCGAGCAGTACTTC,CSVIWVGKSEQYF,-,-,TRBV29-1,TRBJ2-7
TGTGCCAGCAGTTACCAGGGGTACAATGAGCAGTTCTTC,CASSYQGYNEQFF,-,-,TRBV13,TRBJ2-1
TGTGCCAGCAGCGAACTAGATTATGAGCAGTTCTTC,CASSELDYEQFF,once,-,TRBV5-6,TRBJ2-1
TGTGCCAGCAGTGAAGACCCCTCTAGCACAGATACGCAGTATTTT,CASSEDPSSTDTQYF,-,-,TRBV6-4,TRBJ2-3
TGTGCCAGCAGCTTTTTCCCGGGACTACCTTCCCGGGACAATGAGCAGTTCTTC,CASSFFPGLPSRDNEQFF,once,TRBD2,TRBV11-3,TRBJ2-1
TGTGCCAGCAGCTCCCAGACAGGGATAAATGAAAAACTGTTTTTT,CASSSQTGINEKLFF,-,TRBD1,TRBV9,TRBJ1-4